The 13 T cell receptor beta chains below all came from one sample that was sequenced in a study of vaccination and CD4 T cells after COVID-19. Regarding treatment: roughly nine-day PBMC culture with coronavirus spike peptide pools or control peptides (ViraFEST assay). Which antigens these TCRs recognize remains unknown. The study sequenced cultured CD4+ T cell DNA using the Oncomine TCR Beta short-read assay. Each CDR3 protein is one row after TCRdb ran MiXCR on the PCR reads. The table has more than 20,000 distinct CDR3 sequences, 60% to 75% seen once. The sequenced sample consisted of CD4+ T cells from blood, cultured in vitro. The receptors stem from a human donor who had recovered from COVID-19.

CDR3 protein: CATQGSVSYEQYF. As DNA, the CDR3 is TGTGCCACCCAGGGGAGCGTCTCCTACGAGCAGTACTTC. This sequence joins TRBV6-1 and TRBJ2-7, with D possibly TRBD1 on 6 matching bases. The length of the CDR3 is 13 residues. V lost 10 bases, J lost 0 bases, and 13 bases lay in between. The V gene's germline CDR1 is MNHNS and CDR2 SASEGT.

This clonotype has a single count. V gene TRBV20-1 combines with J gene TRBJ1-5; D remains ambiguous. The CDR3 is 14 residues long. V was trimmed by 6 bases and J by 2 bases, leaving 14 bases between them. Germline assignment: CDR1 DFQATT and CDR2 SNEGSKA (reference sequence). The CDR3 spells CSARPPRGNQPQHF. The CDR3 bases are TGCAGTGCCCGACCCCCTAGGGGCAATCAGCCCCAGCATTTT.

The chain combines TRBV20-1 with TRBJ1-1; no firm D call. The CDR3 covers 11 residues. Germline lookup yields CDR1 DFQATT and CDR2 SNEGSKA (reference sequence). V lost 5 bases and J lost 3, with 7 bases in between. Written as DNA, the CDR3 is TGCAGTGCTTACCGGGACACTGAAGCTTTCTTT. Protein: CSAYRDTEAFF.

V gene TRBV11-3 combines with J gene TRBJ2-7; 7 nucleotides match TRBD2. After removal of 5 bases from V and 0 bases from J, the junction contained 7 bases not matched to a gene. Germline V gene sequence: CDR1 SGHNT, CDR2 YENEEA. The CDR3 runs 15 residues. CDR3 in amino acids: CASSNGRIASYEQYF. Written as DNA, the CDR3 is TGTGCCAGCAGCAACGGGAGGATAGCCTCCTACGAGCAGTACTTC.

The table lists this clonotype with a count of one. V and J are TRBV7-2 and TRBJ2-7; D is undetermined. CDR3 length: 13 residues. The V gene's germline CDR1 is SGHTA and CDR2 FQGNSA. V was shortened by 4 bases and J by 2 bases, with 9 bases between the two germline ends. The CDR3 sequence: CASSSRPTYEQYF. CDR3 nucleotides: TGTGCCAGCAGCTCCCGACCCACCTACGAGCAGTACTTC.

This sequence joins TRBV20-1 and TRBJ1-6; 9 bases map to TRBD1. The V gene end was trimmed by 2 bases and the J gene end by 8 bases; junction bases not matched to a gene: 4. Germline CDR1 reads DFQATT; CDR2 reads SNEGSKA (reference sequence). The CDR3 extends over 14 amino acids. The CDR3 reads CSARPGTGYSPLHF. The CDR3 bases are TGCAGTGCTAGACCCGGGACAGGGTATTCACCCCTCCACTTT.

V is TRBV7-9 and J is TRBJ1-2; D is ambiguous. The V end lost 3 bases, the J end lost 4 bases, and 12 bases lay between the germline ends. The CDR3 covers 14 residues. Germline V gene data show CDR1 as SEHNR and CDR2 as FQNEAQ (reference sequence). CDR3 nucleotides: TGTGCCAGCAGCTTCGGACTGACGACCTATGGCTACACCTTC. Amino acid sequence: CASSFGLTTYGYTF.

The sample holds a few counts of this clonotype. The CDR3 spells CSAPQGTVYGYTF. The CDR3 DNA is TGCAGTGCTCCCCAGGGGACAGTCTATGGCTACACCTTC. V usage is TRBV20-1 and J usage is TRBJ1-2; 7 bases map to TRBD1. CDR1 DFQATT and CDR2 SNEGSKA come from the germline V gene (reference sequence). This CDR3 contains 13 residues. With V trimmed by 5 bases and J by 4 bases, 7 bases remained unmatched.

The chain is built from TRBV15 and TRBJ1-2; tentative D call: TRBD1 (5 bases). CDR1 is LNHNV, CDR2 YYDKDF, per germline (reference sequence). The V end lost 5 bases, the J end lost 8 bases, and 18 bases lay between the germline ends. The CDR3 consists of 14 residues. For the CDR3, the DNA is TGTGCCACCAGCCAAAAATTGGGGGGGGAGGGCTACACCTTC. Protein: CATSQKLGGEGYTF.

The V gene is TRBV27, the J gene TRBJ2-2, with a weak D call TRBD1 (6 bases). Trimming took off 5 bases at V and 7 bases at J, with 14 bases between the two ends. CDR3 length equals 14 residues. Germline CDR1 MNHEY, CDR2 SMNVEV (reference sequence). As DNA, the CDR3 is TGTGCCAGCAGTAGCCAGGGGATGATCGGGGAGCTGTTTTTT. Translating it yields CASSSQGMIGELFF.

The V call is TRBV5-4, the J call TRBJ2-5; D is uncertain. Germline loops: CDR1 SGHNT, CDR2 YYREEE (reference sequence). The length of the CDR3 is 15 residues. Trimming pared 4 bases from V and 1 base from J, leaving 14 bases between. The CDR3 DNA follows: TGTGCCAGCAGCCAAGGTCTCACTCCCCAAGAGACCCAGTACTTC. Protein product: CASSQGLTPQETQYF.

The chain combines TRBV12-3 or TRBV12-4 with TRBJ1-2, with D maybe TRBD1 (6 bases). The V end lost 4 bases, the J end lost 2 bases, and 14 bases lay between the germline ends. This CDR3 contains 15 residues. As DNA, the CDR3 is TGTGCCAGCAGTTCCCACGGACAGCCGAACTATGGCTACACCTTC. Translation: CASSSHGQPNYGYTF.

The rearrangement joins TRBV7-9 to TRBJ1-1; the D is unclear. Germline V CDR1 and CDR2: SEHNR, FQNEAQ (reference sequence). The CDR3 has 15 residues. Trimming cost V 5 bases and J 5 bases, with 18 bases left between them. CDR3 in DNA: TGTGCCAGCAGCCATCACGGTCCCACCCGGACTGAAGCTTTCTTT. Translated: CASSHHGPTRTEAFF.